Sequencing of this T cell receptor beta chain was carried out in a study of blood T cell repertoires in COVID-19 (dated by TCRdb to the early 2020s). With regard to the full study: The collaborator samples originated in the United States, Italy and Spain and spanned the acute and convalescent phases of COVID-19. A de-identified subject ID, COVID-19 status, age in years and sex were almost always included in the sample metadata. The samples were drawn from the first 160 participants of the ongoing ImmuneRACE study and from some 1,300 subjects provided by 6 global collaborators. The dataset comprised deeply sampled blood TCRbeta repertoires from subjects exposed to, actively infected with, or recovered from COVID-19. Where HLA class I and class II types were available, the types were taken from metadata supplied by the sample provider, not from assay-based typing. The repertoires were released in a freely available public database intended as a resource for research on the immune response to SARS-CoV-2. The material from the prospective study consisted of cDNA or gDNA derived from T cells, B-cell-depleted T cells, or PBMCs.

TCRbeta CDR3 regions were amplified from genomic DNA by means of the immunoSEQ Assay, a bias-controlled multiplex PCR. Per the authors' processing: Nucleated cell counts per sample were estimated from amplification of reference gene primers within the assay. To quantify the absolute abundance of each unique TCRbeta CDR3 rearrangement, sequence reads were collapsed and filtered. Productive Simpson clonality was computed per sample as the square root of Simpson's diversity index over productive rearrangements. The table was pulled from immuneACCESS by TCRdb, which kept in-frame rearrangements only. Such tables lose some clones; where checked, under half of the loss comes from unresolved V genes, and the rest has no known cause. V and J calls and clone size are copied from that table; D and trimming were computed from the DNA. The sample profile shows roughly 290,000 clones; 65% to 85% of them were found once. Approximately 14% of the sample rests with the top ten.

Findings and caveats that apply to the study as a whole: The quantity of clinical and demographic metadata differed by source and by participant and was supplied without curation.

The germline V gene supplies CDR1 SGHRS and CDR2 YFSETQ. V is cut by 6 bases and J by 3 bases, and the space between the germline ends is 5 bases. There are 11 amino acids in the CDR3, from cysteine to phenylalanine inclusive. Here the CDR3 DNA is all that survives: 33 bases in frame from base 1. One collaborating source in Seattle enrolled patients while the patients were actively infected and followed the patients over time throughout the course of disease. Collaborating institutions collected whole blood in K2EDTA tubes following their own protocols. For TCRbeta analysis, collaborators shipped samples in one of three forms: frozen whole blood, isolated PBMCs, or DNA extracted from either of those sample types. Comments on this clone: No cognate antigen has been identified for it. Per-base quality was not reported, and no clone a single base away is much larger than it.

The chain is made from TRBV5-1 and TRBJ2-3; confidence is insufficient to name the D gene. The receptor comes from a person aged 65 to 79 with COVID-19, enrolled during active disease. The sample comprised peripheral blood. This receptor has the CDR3 CASKLTDTQYF. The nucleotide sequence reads TGCGCCAGCAAACTAACAGATACGCAGTATTTT.